The 3 T cell receptor beta chains below all came from one sample that was sequenced in a study of blood T cell repertoires in COVID-19. Repertoires were generated with immunoSEQ multiplex PCR, while TCRdb's copy carries only in-frame clones and drops some. This table has 100,000 to 120,000 clones, more than 70% appearing once. Sequenced input: peripheral blood. The receptor set was obtained from a woman aged 45-65 years with acute or convalescent COVID-19.

A few counts support this clone. The chain recombines TRBV19 with TRBJ1-2; 7 positions agree with TRBD1. Germline CDR1 reads LNHDA; CDR2 reads SQIVND (reference sequence). Germline trimming cut 5 bases from V and 3 bases from J; bases unmatched to any gene: 6. The CDR3 length is 14 residues. CDR3 in amino acids: CASSPQGGYYGYTF. CDR3 sequence (DNA): TGTGCCAGTAGTCCCCAAGGGGGCTACTATGGCTACACCTTC.

The chain uses TRBV19 and TRBJ1-5; 7 bases align to TRBD1. V lost 5 bases and J lost 0; bases outside the gene matches: 10. This CDR3 has 17 amino acids. Looked up from germline, CDR1 is LNHDA and CDR2 is SQIVND (reference sequence). CDR3 sequence: CASSSGGRQGSNQPQHF. For the CDR3, the DNA is TGTGCCAGTAGTTCCGGGGGCCGACAGGGTAGCAATCAGCCCCAGCATTTT.

The chain uses TRBV3-1 (or the pseudogene TRBV3-2) and TRBJ2-1, with D perhaps TRBD2 (6 bases). This CDR3 is built from 16 residues. Germline V gives CDR1 LGHDT, CDR2 YNNKEL (reference sequence). The germline V and J ends were trimmed by 0 bases and 12 bases, with 21 bases remaining between them. This CDR3 is CASSQERWRGPARQFF. For the CDR3, the DNA is TGTGCCAGCAGCCAAGAAAGGTGGAGGGGCCCTGCTCGGCAGTTCTTC.